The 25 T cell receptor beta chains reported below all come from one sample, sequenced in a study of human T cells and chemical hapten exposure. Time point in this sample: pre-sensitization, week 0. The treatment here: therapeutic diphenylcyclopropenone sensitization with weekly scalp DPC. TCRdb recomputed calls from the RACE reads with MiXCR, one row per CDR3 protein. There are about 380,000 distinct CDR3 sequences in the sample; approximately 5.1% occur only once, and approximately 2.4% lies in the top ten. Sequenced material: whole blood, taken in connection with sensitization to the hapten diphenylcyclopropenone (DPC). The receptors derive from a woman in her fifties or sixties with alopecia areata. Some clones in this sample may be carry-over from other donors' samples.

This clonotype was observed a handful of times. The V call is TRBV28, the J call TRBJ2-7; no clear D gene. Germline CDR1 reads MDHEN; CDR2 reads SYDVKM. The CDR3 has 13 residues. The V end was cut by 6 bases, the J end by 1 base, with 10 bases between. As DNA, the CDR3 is TGTGCCAGCAGCCCGAGGTGGTCCTACGAGCAGTACTTC. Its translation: CASSPRWSYEQYF.

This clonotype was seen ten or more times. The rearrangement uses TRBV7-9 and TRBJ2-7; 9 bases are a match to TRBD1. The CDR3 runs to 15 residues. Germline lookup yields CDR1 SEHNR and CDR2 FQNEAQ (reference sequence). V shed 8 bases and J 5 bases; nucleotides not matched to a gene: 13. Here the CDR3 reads CASASVRTGAHEQYF. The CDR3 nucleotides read TGTGCCAGCGCATCCGTCCGGACAGGGGCCCACGAGCAGTACTTC.

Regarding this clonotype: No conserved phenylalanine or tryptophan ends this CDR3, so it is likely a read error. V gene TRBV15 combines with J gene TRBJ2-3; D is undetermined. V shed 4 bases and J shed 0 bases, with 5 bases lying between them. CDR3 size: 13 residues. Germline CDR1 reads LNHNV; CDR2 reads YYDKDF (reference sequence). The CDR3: CATSKHSTDTQYL. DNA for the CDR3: TGTGCCACCAGCAAGCACAGCACAGATACGCAGTATCTT.

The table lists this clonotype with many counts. CDR3 region: CASRSDYGYTF. The CDR3 DNA reads TGTGCCAGCAGGTCTGACTATGGCTACACCTTC. J is TRBJ1-2 and V is TRBV12-3 or TRBV12-4; D is undetermined. This CDR3 contains 11 residues. Trimming pared 6 bases from V and 3 bases from J, leaving 5 bases between.

Here the CDR3 reads CASSLGGLTYEQYF. CDR3 sequence (DNA): TGCGCCAGCAGCTTGGGAGGTCTAACCTACGAGCAGTACTTC. V gene TRBV5-1 combines with J gene TRBJ2-7, with unresolved D. CDR1 and CDR2 (germline): SGHRS, YFSETQ. The CDR3 has 14 residues. The V end lost 0 bases, the J end lost 2 bases, and 9 bases lay between the germline ends.

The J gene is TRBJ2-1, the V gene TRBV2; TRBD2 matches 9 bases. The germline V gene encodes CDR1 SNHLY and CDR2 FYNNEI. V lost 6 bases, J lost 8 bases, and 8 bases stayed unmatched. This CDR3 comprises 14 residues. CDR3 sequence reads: CASRITGTSHEQFF. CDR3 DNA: TGTGCCAGCAGAATAACCGGGACTAGCCATGAGCAGTTCTTC.

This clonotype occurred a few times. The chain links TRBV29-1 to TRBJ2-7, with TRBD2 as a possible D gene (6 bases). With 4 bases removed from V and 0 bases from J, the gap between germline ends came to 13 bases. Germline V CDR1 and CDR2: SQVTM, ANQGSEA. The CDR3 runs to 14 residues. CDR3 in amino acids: CSVGGGGNSYEQYF. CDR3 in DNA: TGCAGCGTTGGGGGTGGAGGGAACTCCTACGAGCAGTACTTC.

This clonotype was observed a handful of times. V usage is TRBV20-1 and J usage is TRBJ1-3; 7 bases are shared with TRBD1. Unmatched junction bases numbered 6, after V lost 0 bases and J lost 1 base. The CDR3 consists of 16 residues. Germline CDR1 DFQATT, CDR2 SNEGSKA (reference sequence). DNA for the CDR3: TGCAGTGCTAGAGATCGGCAGGGGGGGTCTGGAAACACCATATATTTT. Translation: CSARDRQGGSGNTIYF.

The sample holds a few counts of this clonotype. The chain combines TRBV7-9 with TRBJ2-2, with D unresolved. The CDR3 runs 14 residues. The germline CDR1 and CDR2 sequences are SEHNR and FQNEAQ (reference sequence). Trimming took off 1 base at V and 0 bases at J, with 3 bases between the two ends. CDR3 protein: CASSLEANTGELFF. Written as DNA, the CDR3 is TGTGCCAGCAGCTTAGAGGCGAACACCGGGGAGCTGTTTTTT. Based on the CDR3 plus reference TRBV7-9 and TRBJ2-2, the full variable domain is DTGVSQNPRHKITKRGQNVTFRCDPISEHNRLYWYRQTLGQGPEFLTYFQNEAQLEKSRLLSDRFSAERPKGSFSTLEIQRTEQGDSAMYLCASSLEANTGELFFGEGSRLTVL.

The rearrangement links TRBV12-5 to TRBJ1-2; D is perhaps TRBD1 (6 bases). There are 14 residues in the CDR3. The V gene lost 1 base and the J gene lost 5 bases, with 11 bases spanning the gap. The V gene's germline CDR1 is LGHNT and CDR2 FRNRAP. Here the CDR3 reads CASGLGRGAYGYTF. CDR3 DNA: TGTGCTAGTGGTTTGGGCCGGGGGGCGTATGGCTACACCTTC. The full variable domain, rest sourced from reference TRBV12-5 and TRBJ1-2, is DARVTQTPRHKVTEMGQEVTMRCQPILGHNTVFWYRQTMMQGLELLAYFRNRAPLDDSGMPKDRFSAEMPDATLATLKIQPSEPRDSAVYFCASGLGRGAYGYTFGSGTRLTVV.

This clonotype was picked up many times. The CDR3 reads CASSRRSYNEQFF. For the CDR3, the DNA is TGTGCCAGCAGTCGTCGCTCCTACAATGAGCAGTTCTTC. The genes are TRBV28 and TRBJ2-1; D ambiguous. Per germline, CDR1 MDHEN and CDR2 SYDVKM. V was cut by 5 bases and J by 0 bases, with 5 bases left in between. The CDR3 is 13 amino acids.

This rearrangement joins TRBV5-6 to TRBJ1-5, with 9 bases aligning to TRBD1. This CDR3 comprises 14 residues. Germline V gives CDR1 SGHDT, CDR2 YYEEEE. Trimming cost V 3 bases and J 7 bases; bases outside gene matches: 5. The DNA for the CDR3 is TGTGCCAGCAGCTGGGGGACAGGGCGCCAGCCCCAGCATTTT. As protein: CASSWGTGRQPQHF.

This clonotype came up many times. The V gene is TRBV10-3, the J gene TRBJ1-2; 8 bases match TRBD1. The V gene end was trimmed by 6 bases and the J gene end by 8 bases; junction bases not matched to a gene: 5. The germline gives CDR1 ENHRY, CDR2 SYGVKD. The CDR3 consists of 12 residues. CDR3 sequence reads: CAISTGGKGYTF. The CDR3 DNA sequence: TGTGCCATCAGCACAGGGGGAAAGGGCTACACCTTC.

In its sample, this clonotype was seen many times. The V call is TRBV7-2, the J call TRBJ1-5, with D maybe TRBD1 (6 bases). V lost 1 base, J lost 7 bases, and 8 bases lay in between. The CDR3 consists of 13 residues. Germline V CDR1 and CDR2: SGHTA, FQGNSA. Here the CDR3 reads CASSLGGAQPQHF. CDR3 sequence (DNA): TGTGCCAGCAGCTTAGGGGGGGCCCAGCCCCAGCATTTT.

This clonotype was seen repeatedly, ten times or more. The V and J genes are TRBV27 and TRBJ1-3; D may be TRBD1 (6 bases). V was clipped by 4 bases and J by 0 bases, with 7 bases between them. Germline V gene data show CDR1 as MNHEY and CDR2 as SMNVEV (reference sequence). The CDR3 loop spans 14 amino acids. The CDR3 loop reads CASSWDTSGNTIYF. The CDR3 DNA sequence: TGTGCCAGCAGTTGGGACACCTCTGGAAACACCATATATTTT.

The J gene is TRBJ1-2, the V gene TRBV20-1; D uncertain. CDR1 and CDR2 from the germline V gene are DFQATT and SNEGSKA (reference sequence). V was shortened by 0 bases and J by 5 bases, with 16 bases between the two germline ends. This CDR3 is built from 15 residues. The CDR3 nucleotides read TGCAGTGCTAGAGATTGGCAGGACCAATCTTATGGCTACACCTTC. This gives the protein CSARDWQDQSYGYTF.

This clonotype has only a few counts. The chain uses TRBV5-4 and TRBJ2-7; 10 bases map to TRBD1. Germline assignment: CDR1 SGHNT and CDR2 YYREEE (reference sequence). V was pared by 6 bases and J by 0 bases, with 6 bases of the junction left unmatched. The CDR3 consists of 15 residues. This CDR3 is CASTSGDRGSYEQYF. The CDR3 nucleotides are TGTGCCAGCACCTCTGGGGACAGGGGCTCCTACGAGCAGTACTTC.

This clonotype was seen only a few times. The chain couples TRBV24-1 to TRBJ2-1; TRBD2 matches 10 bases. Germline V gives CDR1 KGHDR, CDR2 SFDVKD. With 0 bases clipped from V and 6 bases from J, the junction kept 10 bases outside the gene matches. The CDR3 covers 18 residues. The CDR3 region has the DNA TGTGCCACCAGTGATTTGCAAACTAGCGGGACCCGCCGCAATGAGCAGTTCTTC. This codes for CATSDLQTSGTRRNEQFF.

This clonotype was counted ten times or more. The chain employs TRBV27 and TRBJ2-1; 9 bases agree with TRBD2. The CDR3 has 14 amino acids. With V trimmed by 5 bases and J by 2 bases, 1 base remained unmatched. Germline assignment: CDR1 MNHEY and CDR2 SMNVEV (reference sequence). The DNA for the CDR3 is TGTGCCAGCAGTGAGCGGGGGGCCTACAATGAGCAGTTCTTC. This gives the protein CASSERGAYNEQFF.

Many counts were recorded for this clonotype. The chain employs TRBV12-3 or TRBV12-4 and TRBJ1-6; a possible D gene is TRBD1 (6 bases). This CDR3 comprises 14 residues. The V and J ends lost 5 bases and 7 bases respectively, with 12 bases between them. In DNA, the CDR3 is TGTGCCAGCAGTCGACAGGTTGAAAATTCACCCCTCCACTTT. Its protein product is CASSRQVENSPLHF.

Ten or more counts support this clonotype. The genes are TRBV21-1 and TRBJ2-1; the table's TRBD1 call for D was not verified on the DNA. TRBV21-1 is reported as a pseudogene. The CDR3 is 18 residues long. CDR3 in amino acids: CASSKALLGQNSYNEQFF. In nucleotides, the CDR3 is TGTGCCAGCAGCAAAGCGCTTTTAGGACAAAACTCCTACAATGAGCAGTTCTTC.

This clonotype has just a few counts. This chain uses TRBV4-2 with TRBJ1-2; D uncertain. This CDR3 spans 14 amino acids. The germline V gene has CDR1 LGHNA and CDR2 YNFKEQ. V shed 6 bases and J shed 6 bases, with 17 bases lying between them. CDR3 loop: CASRYSGFSNGYTF. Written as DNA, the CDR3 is TGTGCCAGCAGGTACAGCGGGTTTAGCAATGGCTACACCTTC.

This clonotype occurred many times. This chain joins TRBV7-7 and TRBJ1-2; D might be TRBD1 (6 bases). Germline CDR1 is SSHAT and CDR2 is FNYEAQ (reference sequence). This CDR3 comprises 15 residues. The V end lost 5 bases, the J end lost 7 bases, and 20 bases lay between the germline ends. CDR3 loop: CASSPTDSRVLGYTF. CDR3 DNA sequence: TGTGCCAGCAGCCCCACGGACAGCAGGGTCCTTGGCTACACCTTC.

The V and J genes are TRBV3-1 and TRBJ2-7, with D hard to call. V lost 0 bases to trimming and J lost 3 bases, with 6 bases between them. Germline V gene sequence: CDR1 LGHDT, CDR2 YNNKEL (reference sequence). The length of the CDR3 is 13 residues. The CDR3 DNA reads TGTGCCAGCAGCCAAGAGGACGGCTACGAGCAGTACTTC. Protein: CASSQEDGYEQYF.

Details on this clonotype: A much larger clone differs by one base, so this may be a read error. The CDR3 sequence: CASSTPLGLAGGRTDTQYF. The CDR3 DNA follows: TGTGCCAGCAGTACCCCACTGGGACTAGCGGGAGGAAGGACAGATACGCAGTATTTT. J is TRBJ2-3 and V is TRBV12-3 or TRBV12-4; TRBD2 matches 15 bases. This CDR3 comprises 19 residues. Losses at the gene ends were 5 bases for V and 3 bases for J; bases not matched to a gene: 12.